Listed below are T cell receptor beta chains from one sample, sequenced in a study of blood T cell repertoires in COVID-19. Only in-frame clones appear in the TCRdb table, and some are missing; sequencing was by immunoSEQ multiplex PCR. The data hold about 150,000 clones, with roughly 84% observed a single time. Sequences were obtained from peripheral blood. These receptors were taken from a man aged 25-45 years with COVID-19, enrolled during active disease. CDR3s include the opening cysteine and the closing phenylalanine or tryptophan. The D gene is left open where the match is weak. Some rows mark clone size as missing; the rest say once, few, many or name a class of expanded clone.

J gene,V gene,D gene,clone size,CDR3 DNA,CDR3 protein
TRBJ1-4,TRBV6-5,NA,NA,TGTGCCAGCAGCCCAGATACAGGGTTGGGCGAAAAACTGTTTTTT,CASSPDTGLGEKLFF
TRBJ1-5,TRBV19,TRBD1,NA,TGTGCCAGTAGTCTTTCGAGGACAGGGGATCAGCCCCAGCATTTT,CASSLSRTGDQPQHF
TRBJ1-2,TRBV20-1,NA,NA,TGCAGTGCTAGTGACAGAAACTATGGCTACACCTTC,CSASDRNYGYTF
TRBJ2-5,TRBV12-3/TRBV12-4,TRBD1,NA,TGTGCCAGCAGTTTGGGACAGGGGATGACCCAGTACTTC,CASSLGQGMTQYF
TRBJ2-7,TRBV5-4,NA,NA,TGTGCCAGCAGCTTGGGAGGAGGCGGGATCTCCTACGAGCAGTACTTC,CASSLGGGGISYEQYF
TRBJ1-3,TRBV1,NA,NA,TGCACCAGCAGCCAAAGGAACTCCGGGGACTTCTCTGGAAACACCATATATTTT,CTSSQRNSGDFSGNTIYF
TRBJ1-2,TRBV12-3/TRBV12-4,NA,NA,TGTGCCAGCAGCCTGGGGCTCGGCTACACCTTC,CASSLGLGYTF
TRBJ2-3,TRBV5-1,NA,NA,TGCGCCAGCAGCTTGGATGGGAGACCTAGCACAGATACGCAGTATTTT,CASSLDGRPSTDTQYF
TRBJ2-4,TRBV11-3,TRBD1,NA,TGTGCCAGCAGCTCGGGACAGGGGAATAACATTCAGTACTTC,CASSSGQGNNIQYF
TRBJ1-3,TRBV5-1,NA,NA,TGCGCCAGCAGCTGGGGGGGTAGCTCTGGAAACACCATATATTTT,CASSWGGSSGNTIYF
TRBJ2-1,TRBV23-1,TRBD2,NA,TGCGCCAGCAGTCTGGGACTAGCGGGAGTCCCCCTCTACAATGAGCAGTTCTTC,CASSLGLAGVPLYNEQFF
TRBJ1-5,TRBV7-3,NA,once,TGTGCCAGCAGCTTAGGTCAGGATCAGCCCCAGCATTTT,CASSLGQDQPQHF
TRBJ2-7,TRBV7-2,TRBD1,NA,TGTGCCAGCAGCTCGACAGGGTACGAGCAGTACTTC,CASSSTGYEQYF
TRBJ2-7,TRBV5-5,NA,NA,TGTGCCAGCAGCCCAACTAGCTTCGAGCAGTACTTC,CASSPTSFEQYF
TRBJ1-1,TRBV6-5,TRBD1,few,TGTGCCAGCAGTTACCAGGGGGGTGAAGCTTTCTTT,CASSYQGGEAFF
TRBJ1-4,TRBV18,NA,NA,TGTGCCAGCTCACCGGACAGATCAGAGGCAGGTGAAAAACTGTTTTTT,CASSPDRSEAGEKLFF
TRBJ2-2,TRBV7-8,TRBD1,NA,TGTGCCAGCGGACATTGGACAGGGAACACCGGGGAGCTGTTTTTT,CASGHWTGNTGELFF
TRBJ2-7,TRBV19,NA,few,TGTGCCAGTAGTATAGAAGGAGAGCGGAACCCTACCTACGAGCAGTACTTC,CASSIEGERNPTYEQYF
TRBJ1-4,TRBV6-2/TRBV6-3,NA,NA,TGTGCCAGCAGTTACCTCGGGGGAAGCGAAAAACTGTTTTTT,CASSYLGGSEKLFF
TRBJ2-7,TRBV5-4,NA,few,TGTGCCAGCAGCTCCTACGGCGAGCAGTACTTC,CASSSYGEQYF
TRBJ1-1,TRBV7-2,NA,NA,TGTGCCAGCAGTCTCTCCCTGAGCTTTGGCACTGAAGCTTTCTTT,CASSLSLSFGTEAFF
TRBJ1-3,TRBV4-2,TRBD1,NA,TGTGCCAGCAGCCAAGATTCAGGGGGCGCTGGAAACACCATATATTTT,CASSQDSGGAGNTIYF
TRBJ1-2,TRBV27,NA,NA,TGTGCCAGCAGGCCCCAACAGAGACTAAATGGCTACACCTTC,CASRPQQRLNGYTF
TRBJ1-1,TRBV7-3,TRBD1,NA,TGTGCCAGCAGCACGGGGGACAGGGCGGAGGCTTTCTTT,CASSTGDRAEAFF
TRBJ2-7,TRBV10-3,NA,NA,TGTGCCATCAGTGATCTCTACGAGCAGTACTTC,CAISDLYEQYF
TRBJ2-2,TRBV5-6,TRBD2,NA,TGTGCCAGCAGCTGGCGGCAGGGAGGGGTTGTCGGGGAGCTGTTTTTT,CASSWRQGGVVGELFF
TRBJ1-2,TRBV18,NA,NA,TGTGCCAGCTCACCATTTTCTTCTTCCGGACAGCCTAACTATGGCTACACCTTC,CASSPFSSSGQPNYGYTF
TRBJ2-7,TRBV27,NA,NA,TGTGCCAGCGGAACAAACAGGGTCGGGGAGTACTTC,CASGTNRVGEYF
TRBJ2-1,TRBV28,TRBD2,NA,TGTGCCAGCGGAATAGCGGGGGCCTCCTACAATGAGCAGTTCTTC,CASGIAGASYNEQFF
TRBJ1-5,TRBV4-2,NA,few,TGTGCCAGCAGCCAAGATTCGGACAGTGTAAACCAGCCCCAGCATTTT,CASSQDSDSVNQPQHF
TRBJ2-3,TRBV9,TRBD1,NA,TGTGCCAGCAGCGTAGGGACAGGGGCAACTAGCACAGATACGCAGTATTTT,CASSVGTGATSTDTQYF
TRBJ1-5,TRBV19,NA,NA,TGTGCCAGTAGACCTCTGGACAGTAAAAATCAGCCCCAGCATTTT,CASRPLDSKNQPQHF
TRBJ2-1,TRBV24-1,TRBD2,NA,TGTGCCACCAGTGACCAGGGGAAGCGGGAGGGATGGGAGCAGTTCTTC,CATSDQGKREGWEQFF
TRBJ1-1,TRBV11-1,NA,NA,TGTGCCAGCAGCTTAGAGCCAGGGCGCACTGAAGCTTTCTTT,CASSLEPGRTEAFF
TRBJ2-1,TRBV7-3,TRBD1,NA,TGTGCCAGCAGCCCGGGACAGGGGGCTAGAAATGAGCAGTTCTTC,CASSPGQGARNEQFF
TRBJ2-1,TRBV24-1,TRBD1,NA,TGTGCCACCAGTGACCAGAACAGGGGAAACAATGAGCAGTTCTTC,CATSDQNRGNNEQFF
TRBJ1-2,TRBV18,NA,NA,TGTGCCAGCTCCTACGACAGAGATGGCTACACCTTC,CASSYDRDGYTF
TRBJ2-1,TRBV9,NA,NA,TGTGCCAGCAGCGTAAATAGCCGAGAGATCTTC,CASSVNSREIF
TRBJ2-7,TRBV19,NA,once,TGTGCCAGTAGTATCCAACAGTCCTCCTACGAGCAGTACTTC,CASSIQQSSYEQYF
TRBJ2-7,TRBV2,TRBD2,NA,TGTGCCAGCAGGGTCGGGGGGGGCTCCTACGAGCAGTACTTC,CASRVGGGSYEQYF
TRBJ2-3,TRBV27,TRBD2,NA,TGTGCCAGCAGTTTGTCGGTCCGGCGGAGGGGAGGGACGCAGTATTTT,CASSLSVRRRGGTQYF
TRBJ1-1,TRBV7-9,TRBD1,NA,TGTGCCAGCAGCTCTGACAGGGGGCGCGGAACTGAAGCTTTCTTT,CASSSDRGRGTEAFF
TRBJ1-1,TRBV30,NA,NA,TGTGCCTGGAGCCCCGTCCGTGCGCAAGCTTTCTTT,CAWSPVRAQAFF
TRBJ2-7,TRBV6-2/TRBV6-3,TRBD2,NA,TGTGCCAGCAGCTCCCCTCGGGGTAGCGGGACCGCCTACGAGCAGTACTTC,CASSSPRGSGTAYEQYF
TRBJ2-5,TRBV4-2,NA,NA,TGTGCCAGCAGCCAAGGACCGGGGAAACCGCAAGAGACCCAGTACTTC,CASSQGPGKPQETQYF
TRBJ2-7,TRBV4-3,NA,NA,TGCGCCAGCAGCCCGACGGGCTCCTACGAGCAGTACTTC,CASSPTGSYEQYF
TRBJ1-6,TRBV10-3,NA,NA,TGTGCCACCCGGACAGCGGATAATTCACCCCTCCACTTT,CATRTADNSPLHF
TRBJ2-7,TRBV24-1,NA,NA,TGTGCCACCAGTGATTCAGGGGTCGCGGGCGAGCAGTACTTC,CATSDSGVAGEQYF
TRBJ2-1,TRBV5-4,TRBD2,NA,TGTGCCAGCAGCCTTAGCGGGAGGGCCGGGGATGAGCAGTTCTTC,CASSLSGRAGDEQFF
TRBJ1-1,TRBV9,TRBD1,NA,TGTGCCAGCAGCGGGAGACAGGGGACCTTTAGCACTGAAGCTTTCTTT,CASSGRQGTFSTEAFF
TRBJ1-1,TRBV7-8,NA,NA,TGTGCCAGCAGCTTAATAGGGGGTACTGAAGCTTTCTTT,CASSLIGGTEAFF